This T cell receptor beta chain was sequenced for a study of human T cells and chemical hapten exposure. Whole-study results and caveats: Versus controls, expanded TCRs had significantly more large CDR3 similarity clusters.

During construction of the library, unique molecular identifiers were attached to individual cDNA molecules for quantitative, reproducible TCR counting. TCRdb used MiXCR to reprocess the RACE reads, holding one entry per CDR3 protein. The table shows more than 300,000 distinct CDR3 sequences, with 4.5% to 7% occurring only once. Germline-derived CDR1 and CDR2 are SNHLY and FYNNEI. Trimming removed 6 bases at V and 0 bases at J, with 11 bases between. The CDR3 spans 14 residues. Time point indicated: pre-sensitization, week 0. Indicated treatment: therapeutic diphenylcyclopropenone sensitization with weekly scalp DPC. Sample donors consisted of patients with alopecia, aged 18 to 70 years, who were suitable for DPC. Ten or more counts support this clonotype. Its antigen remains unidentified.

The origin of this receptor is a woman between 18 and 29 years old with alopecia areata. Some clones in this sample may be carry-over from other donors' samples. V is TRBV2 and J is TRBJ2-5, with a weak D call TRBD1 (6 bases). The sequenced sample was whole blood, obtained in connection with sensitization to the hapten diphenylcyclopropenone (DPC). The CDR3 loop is CASSPDRYQETQYF. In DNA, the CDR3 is TGTGCCAGCAGCCCTGACAGGTACCAAGAGACCCAGTACTTC.